The 12 T cell receptor beta chains listed next were all sequenced from one sample in a study of OX40 agonist ivuxolimab in advanced cancers. The table came from immunoSEQ multiplex PCR; TCRdb's copy has only in-frame clones and leaves some out. The top ten hold less than 25% of the sample, which has about 47,000 clones, around 84% seen once. The sample in question was CD4+ or CD8+ T cells sorted from blood, obtained in a trial of the OX40 agonist ivuxolimab. These receptors were obtained from an adult with an advanced solid tumor such as melanoma, head and neck, liver or kidney cancer.

Comments on this clone: Other DNA sequences in this specimen translate into the identical CDR3. This chain connects TRBV27 to TRBJ1-5; TRBD1 matches 7 bases. V trimming: 5 bases; J trimming: 3 bases; junction bases outside the gene matches: 4. Germline CDR1 reads MNHEY; CDR2 reads SMNVEV (reference sequence). The length of the CDR3 is 14 residues. CDR3 region: CASSPGTVNQPQHF. CDR3 bases: TGTGCCAGCAGTCCGGGGACAGTCAATCAGCCCCAGCATTTT.

The chain recombines TRBV11-3 with TRBJ2-2; 12 nucleotides agree with TRBD2. CDR1 and CDR2 (germline): SGHNT, YENEEA. The length of the CDR3 is 17 residues. Trimming at V came to 5 bases and at J to 4 bases, leaving 8 bases not matched to a gene. The CDR3 loop is CASSPWTSGTVTGELFF. CDR3 nucleotide sequence: TGTGCCAGCAGCCCCTGGACTAGCGGGACGGTCACCGGGGAGCTGTTTTTT.

V is TRBV7-9 and J is TRBJ2-1, with D possibly being TRBD2 (6 bases). Trimming pared 5 bases from V and 6 bases from J, leaving 8 bases between. Germline V gene lookup returns CDR1 SEHNR and CDR2 FQNEAQ (reference sequence). The CDR3 contains 12 residues. The CDR3 DNA follows: TGTGCCAGCAGCCCTAGCGTCAATGAGCAGTTCTTC. It translates to CASSPSVNEQFF.

In its sample, this clone was seen a few times. This chain connects TRBV27 to TRBJ2-7; 10 nucleotides align to TRBD2. This CDR3 has 14 amino acids. V dropped 7 bases and J dropped 6; count of bases not matched to a gene: 9. Germline values: CDR1 MNHEY, CDR2 SMNVEV (reference sequence). In DNA, the CDR3 is TGTGCCAGCATGCGGACTAGCGGAGGCGTCGAGCAGTACTTC. Its translation: CASMRTSGGVEQYF.

The chain couples TRBV9 to TRBJ2-7; 8 bases align to TRBD1. Trimming cost V 3 bases and J 1 base; bases outside gene matches: 15. Germline V gene lookup returns CDR1 SGDLS and CDR2 YYNGEE. The CDR3 has 18 residues. Here the CDR3 reads CASSAYGTGGMESYEQYF. CDR3 nucleotide sequence: TGTGCCAGCAGCGCGTATGGGACAGGCGGCATGGAGTCCTACGAGCAGTACTTC.

The chain combines TRBV5-6 with TRBJ2-7, with D possibly called TRBD1 or TRBD2 (5 bases each). CDR3 length equals 16 residues. V was cut by 0 bases and J by 2 bases, with 15 bases left in between. Germline-derived CDR1 and CDR2 are SGHDT and YYEEEE. DNA of the CDR3: TGTGCCAGCAGCTTGGCTACAGGCGACTATACCTACGAGCAGTACTTC. Residues: CASSLATGDYTYEQYF.

Details on this clone: One end of the junction does not line up with germline, which may come from a read error. The chain links TRBV6-4 to TRBJ2-6, with a tentative D call TRBD1 (6 bases). The germline gives CDR1 MRHNA, CDR2 SNTAGT. CDR3 length: 15 amino acids. CDR3 region: CTSSQGSDGANVLTF. The CDR3 DNA sequence: TGTACCAGCAGTCAGGGGAGCGATGGGGCCAACGTCCTGACTTTC.

The V call is TRBV29-1, the J call TRBJ2-2; 11 bases align to TRBD1. The CDR3 runs 16 residues. Looked up from germline, CDR1 is SQVTM and CDR2 is ANQGSEA. V dropped 4 bases and J dropped 7; count of bases not matched to a gene: 11. The CDR3 loop is CSVGLVGQGEYGELFF. CDR3 sequence (DNA): TGCAGCGTTGGCCTAGTGGGACAGGGGGAATACGGGGAGCTGTTTTTT.

This chain uses TRBV9 with TRBJ2-3, with no clear D. The CDR3 extends over 13 amino acids. Germline V gene data show CDR1 as SGDLS and CDR2 as YYNGEE. V lost 1 base to trimming and J lost 0 bases, with 3 bases between them. The CDR3 DNA reads as TGTGCCAGCAGCGTATTTAGCACAGATACGCAGTATTTT. Translating it yields CASSVFSTDTQYF.

The chain combines TRBV7-9 with TRBJ2-7, with a tentative D call TRBD2 (6 bases). The CDR3 spans 15 residues. The V end lost 1 base, the J end lost 4 bases, and 14 bases lay between the germline ends. Germline CDR1 SEHNR, CDR2 FQNEAQ (reference sequence). The CDR3 nucleotides are TGTGCCAGCAGCTTAGTAACTGGAGGGCGGTACGAGCAGTACTTC. It codes for CASSLVTGGRYEQYF.

The chain couples TRBV28 to TRBJ1-5, with 9 bases identical to TRBD1. Germline CDR1 is MDHEN and CDR2 is SYDVKM. CDR3 size: 17 residues. The V and J ends lost 5 bases and 6 bases, in that order; junction bases with no gene match: 14. CDR3 in DNA: TGTGCCAGCAGTCCCCCCGGGACAGGGTATTCCACTCAGCCCCAGCATTTT. Its translation: CASSPPGTGYSTQPQHF. Variable domain in full (rest from reference TRBV28 and TRBJ1-5): DVKVTQSSRYLVKRTGEKVFLECVQDMDHENMFWYRQDPGLGLRLIYFSYDVKMKEKGDIPEGYSVSREKKERFSLILESASTNQTSMYLCASSPPGTGYSTQPQHFGDGTRLSIL.

This clone was picked up one time. The V and J genes are TRBV7-9 and TRBJ2-2; D is possibly TRBD2 (5 bases). This CDR3 region has 14 residues. Germline CDR1 SEHNR, CDR2 FQNEAQ (reference sequence). Deletions cut 7 bases from V and 5 bases from J, with 14 bases between. CDR3 bases: TGTGCCAGCACCCCCATGGGAGAAACCGGGGAGCTGTTTTTT. It yields the protein CASTPMGETGELFF.